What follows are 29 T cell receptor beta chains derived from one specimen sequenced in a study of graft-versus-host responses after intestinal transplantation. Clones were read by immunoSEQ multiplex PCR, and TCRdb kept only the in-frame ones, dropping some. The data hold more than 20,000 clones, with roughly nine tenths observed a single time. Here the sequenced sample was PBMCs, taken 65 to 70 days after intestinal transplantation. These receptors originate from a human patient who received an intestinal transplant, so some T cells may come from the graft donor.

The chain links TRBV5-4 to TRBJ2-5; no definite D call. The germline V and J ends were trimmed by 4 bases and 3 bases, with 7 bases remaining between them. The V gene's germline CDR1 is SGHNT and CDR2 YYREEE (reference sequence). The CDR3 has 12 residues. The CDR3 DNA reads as TGTGCCAGCAGCCACCCTAAAGAGACCCAGTACTTC. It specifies CASSHPKETQYF.

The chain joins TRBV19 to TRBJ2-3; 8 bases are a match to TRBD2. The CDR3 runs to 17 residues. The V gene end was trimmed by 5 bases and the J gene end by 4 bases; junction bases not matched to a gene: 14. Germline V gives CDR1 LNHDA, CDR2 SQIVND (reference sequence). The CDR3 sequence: CASSPPLLAASADTQYF. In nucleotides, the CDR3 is TGTGCCAGTAGTCCTCCCCTACTAGCGGCGAGCGCAGATACGCAGTATTTT.

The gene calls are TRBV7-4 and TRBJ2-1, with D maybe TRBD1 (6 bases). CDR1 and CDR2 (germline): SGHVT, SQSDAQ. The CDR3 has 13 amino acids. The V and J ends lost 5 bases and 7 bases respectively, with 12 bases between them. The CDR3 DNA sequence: TGTGCCAGCAGCCCCCGGGACACAAATGAGCAGTTCTTC. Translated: CASSPRDTNEQFF.

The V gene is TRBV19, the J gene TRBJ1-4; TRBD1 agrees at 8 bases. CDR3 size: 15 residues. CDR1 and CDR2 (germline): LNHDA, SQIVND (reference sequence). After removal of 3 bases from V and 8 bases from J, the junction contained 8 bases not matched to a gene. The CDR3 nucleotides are TGTGCCAGTAGTATCCCGGACAGGGCGGGCGAAAAACTGTTTTTT. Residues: CASSIPDRAGEKLFF.

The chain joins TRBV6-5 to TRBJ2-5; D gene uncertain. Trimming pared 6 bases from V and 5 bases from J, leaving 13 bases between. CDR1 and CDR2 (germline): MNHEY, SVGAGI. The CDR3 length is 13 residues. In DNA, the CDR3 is TGTGCCAGCAGCCCGGATACCGAGGAGACCCAGTACTTC. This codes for CASSPDTEETQYF.

The CDR3 sequence: CASSIGDYSYEQYF. CDR3 coding DNA: TGTGCCAGTAGTATAGGGGACTACTCCTACGAGCAGTACTTC. The gene calls are TRBV19 and TRBJ2-7, with 7 bases aligning to TRBD2. After removal of 1 base from V and 0 bases from J, the junction contained 0 bases not matched to a gene. Germline V lookup: CDR1 LNHDA, CDR2 SQIVND (reference sequence). This CDR3 is built from 14 residues.

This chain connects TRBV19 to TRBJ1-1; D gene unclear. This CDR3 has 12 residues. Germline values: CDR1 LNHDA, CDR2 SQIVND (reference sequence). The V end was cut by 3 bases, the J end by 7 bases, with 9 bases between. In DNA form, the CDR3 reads TGTGCCAGTAGTATCGGGATACTTGAAGCTTTCTTT. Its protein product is CASSIGILEAFF.

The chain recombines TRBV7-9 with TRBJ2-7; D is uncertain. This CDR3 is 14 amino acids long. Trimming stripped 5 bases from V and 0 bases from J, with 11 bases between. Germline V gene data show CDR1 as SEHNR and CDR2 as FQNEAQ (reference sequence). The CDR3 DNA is TGTGCCAGCAGCCCCCCAGGTCTCTCCTACGAGCAGTACTTC. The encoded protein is CASSPPGLSYEQYF.

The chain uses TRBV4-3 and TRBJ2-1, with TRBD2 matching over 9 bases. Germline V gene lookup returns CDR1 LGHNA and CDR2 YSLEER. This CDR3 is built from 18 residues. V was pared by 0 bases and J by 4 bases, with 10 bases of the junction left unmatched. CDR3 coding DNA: TGCGCCAGCAGCCAAGACACCAGGCTAGCGGGGATATACAATGAGCAGTTCTTC. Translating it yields CASSQDTRLAGIYNEQFF.

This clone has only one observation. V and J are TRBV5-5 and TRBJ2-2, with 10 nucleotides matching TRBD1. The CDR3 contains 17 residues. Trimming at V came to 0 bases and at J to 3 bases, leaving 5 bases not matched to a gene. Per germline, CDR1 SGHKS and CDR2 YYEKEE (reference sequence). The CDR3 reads CASSLEGQGVYTGELFF. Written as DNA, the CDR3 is TGTGCCAGCAGCTTGGAAGGACAGGGGGTTTACACCGGGGAGCTGTTTTTT. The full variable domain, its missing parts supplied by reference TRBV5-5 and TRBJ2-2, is DAGVTQSPTHLIKTRGQQVTLRCSPISGHKSVSWYQQVLGQGPQFIFQYYEKEERGRGNFPDRFSARQFPNYSSELNVNALLLGDSALYLCASSLEGQGVYTGELFFGEGSRLTVL.

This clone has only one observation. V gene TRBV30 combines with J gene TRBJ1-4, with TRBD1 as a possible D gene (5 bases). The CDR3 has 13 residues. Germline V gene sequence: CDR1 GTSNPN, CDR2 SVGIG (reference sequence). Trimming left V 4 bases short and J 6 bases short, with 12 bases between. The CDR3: CAWNRDRDEKLFF. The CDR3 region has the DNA TGTGCCTGGAACCGGGACCGCGATGAAAAACTGTTTTTT.

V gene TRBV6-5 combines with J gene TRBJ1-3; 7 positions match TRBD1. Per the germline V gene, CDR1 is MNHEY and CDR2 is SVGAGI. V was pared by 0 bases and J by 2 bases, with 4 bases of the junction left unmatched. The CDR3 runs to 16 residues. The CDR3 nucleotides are TGTGCCAGCAGTTACTCGTCCGGGACAGCTGGAAACACCATATATTTT. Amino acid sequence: CASSYSSGTAGNTIYF.

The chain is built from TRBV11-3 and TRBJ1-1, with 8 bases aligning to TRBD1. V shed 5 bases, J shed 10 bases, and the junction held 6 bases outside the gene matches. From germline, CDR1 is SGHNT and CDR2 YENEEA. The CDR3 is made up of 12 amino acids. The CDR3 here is CASSVDRGGAFF. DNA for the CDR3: TGTGCCAGCAGCGTCGACAGGGGTGGAGCTTTCTTT.

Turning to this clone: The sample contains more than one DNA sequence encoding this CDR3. The CDR3 DNA reads as TGCGCCAGCAGCCACGGGCGGGACAGCTCCTACGAGCAGTACTTC. This codes for CASSHGRDSSYEQYF. V usage is TRBV4-1 and J usage is TRBJ2-7, with D possibly TRBD1 on 7 matching bases. The V end lost 3 bases, the J end lost 0 bases, and 12 bases lay between the germline ends. CDR1 and CDR2 from the germline V gene are MGHRA and YSYEKL. The CDR3 runs to 15 residues.

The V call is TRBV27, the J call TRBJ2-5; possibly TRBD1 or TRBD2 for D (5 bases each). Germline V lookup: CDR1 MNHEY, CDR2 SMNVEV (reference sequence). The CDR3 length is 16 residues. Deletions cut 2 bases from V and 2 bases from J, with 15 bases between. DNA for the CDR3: TGTGCCAGCAGTTTACTGGGACGGAACCCGCAAGAGACCCAGTACTTC. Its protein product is CASSLLGRNPQETQYF.

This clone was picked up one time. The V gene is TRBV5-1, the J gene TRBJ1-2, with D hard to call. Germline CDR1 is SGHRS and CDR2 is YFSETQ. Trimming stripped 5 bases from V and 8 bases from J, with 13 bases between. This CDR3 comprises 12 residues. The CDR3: CASSTNGRGYTF. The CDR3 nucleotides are TGCGCCAGCAGTACAAACGGAAGGGGCTACACCTTC. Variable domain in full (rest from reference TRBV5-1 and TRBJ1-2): KAGVTQTPRYLIKTRGQQVTLSCSPISGHRSVSWYQQTPGQGLQFLFEYFSETQRNKGNFPGRFSGRQFSNSRSEMNVSTLELGDSALYLCASSTNGRGYTFGSGTRLTVV.

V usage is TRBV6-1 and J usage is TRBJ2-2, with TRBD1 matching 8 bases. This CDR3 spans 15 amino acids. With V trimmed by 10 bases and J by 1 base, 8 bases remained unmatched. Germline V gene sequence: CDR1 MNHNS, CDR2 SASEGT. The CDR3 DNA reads TGTGCCACCGAGCACGGGACAGGGAACACCGGGGAGCTGTTTTTT. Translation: CATEHGTGNTGELFF.

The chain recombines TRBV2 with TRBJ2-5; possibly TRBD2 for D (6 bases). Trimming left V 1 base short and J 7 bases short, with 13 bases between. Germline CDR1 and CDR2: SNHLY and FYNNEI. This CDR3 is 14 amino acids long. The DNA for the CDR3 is TGTGCCAGCAGTGAAGTGACAGCCGGGGGGACCCAGTACTTC. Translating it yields CASSEVTAGGTQYF.

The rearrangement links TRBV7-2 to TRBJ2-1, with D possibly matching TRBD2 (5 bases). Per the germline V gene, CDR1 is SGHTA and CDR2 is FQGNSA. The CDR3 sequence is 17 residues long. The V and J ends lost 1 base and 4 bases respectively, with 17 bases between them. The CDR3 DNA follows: TGTGCCAGCAGCTTAGTTTTGGGAGAGATAGGATACAATGAGCAGTTCTTC. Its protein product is CASSLVLGEIGYNEQFF.

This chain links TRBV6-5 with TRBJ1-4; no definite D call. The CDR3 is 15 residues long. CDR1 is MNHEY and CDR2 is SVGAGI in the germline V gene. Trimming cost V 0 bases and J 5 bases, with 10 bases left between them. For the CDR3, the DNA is TGTGCCAGCAGTTACTCAGTCGGCGGGAATGAAAAACTGTTTTTT. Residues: CASSYSVGGNEKLFF.

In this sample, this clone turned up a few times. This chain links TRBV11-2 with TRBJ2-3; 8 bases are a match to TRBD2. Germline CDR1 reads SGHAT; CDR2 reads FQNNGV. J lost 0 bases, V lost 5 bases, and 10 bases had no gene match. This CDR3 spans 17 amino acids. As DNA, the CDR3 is TGTGCCAGCAGCCCAGGGCAAGCGGGGGTAAGCACAGATACGCAGTATTTT. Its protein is CASSPGQAGVSTDTQYF.

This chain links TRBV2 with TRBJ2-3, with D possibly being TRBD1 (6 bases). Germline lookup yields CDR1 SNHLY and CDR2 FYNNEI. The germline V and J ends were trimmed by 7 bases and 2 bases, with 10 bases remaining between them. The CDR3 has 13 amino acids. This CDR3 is CASTYRVTDTQYF. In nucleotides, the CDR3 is TGTGCCAGCACATACAGGGTCACAGATACGCAGTATTTT. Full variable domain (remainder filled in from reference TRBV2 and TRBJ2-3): EPEVTQTPSHQVTQMGQEVILRCVPISNHLYFYWYRQILGQKVEFLVSFYNNEISEKSEIFDDQFSVERPDGSNFTLKIRSTKLEDSAMYFCASTYRVTDTQYFGPGTRLTVL.

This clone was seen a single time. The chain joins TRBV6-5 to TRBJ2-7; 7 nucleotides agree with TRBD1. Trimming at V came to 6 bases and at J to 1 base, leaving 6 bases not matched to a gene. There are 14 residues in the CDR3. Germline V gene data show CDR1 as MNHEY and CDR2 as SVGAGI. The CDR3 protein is CASSPDRFSYEQYF. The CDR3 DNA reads TGTGCCAGCAGCCCGGACAGGTTTTCCTACGAGCAGTACTTC.

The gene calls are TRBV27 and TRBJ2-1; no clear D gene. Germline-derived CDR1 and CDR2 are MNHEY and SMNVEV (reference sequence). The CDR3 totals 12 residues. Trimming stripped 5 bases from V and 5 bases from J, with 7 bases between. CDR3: CASSLGHNEQFF. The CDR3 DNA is TGTGCCAGCAGTCTTGGACACAATGAGCAGTTCTTC.

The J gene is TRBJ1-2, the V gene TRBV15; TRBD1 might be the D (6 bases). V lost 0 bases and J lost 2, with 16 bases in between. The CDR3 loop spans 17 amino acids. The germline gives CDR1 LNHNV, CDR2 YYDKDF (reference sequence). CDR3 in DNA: TGTGCCACCAGCAGAGATGTAACAGGGAGTTGGAACTATGGCTACACCTTC. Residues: CATSRDVTGSWNYGYTF.

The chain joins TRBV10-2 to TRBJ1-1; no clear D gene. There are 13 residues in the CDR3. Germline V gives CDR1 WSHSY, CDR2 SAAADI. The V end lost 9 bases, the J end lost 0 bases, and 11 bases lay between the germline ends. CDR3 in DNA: TGCGCCAGTAACAGACTCATGAACACTGAAGCTTTCTTT. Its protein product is CASNRLMNTEAFF.

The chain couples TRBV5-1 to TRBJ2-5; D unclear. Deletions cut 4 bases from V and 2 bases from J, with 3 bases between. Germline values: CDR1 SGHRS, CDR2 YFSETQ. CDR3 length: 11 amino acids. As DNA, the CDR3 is TGCGCCAGCAGCGTGCAAGAGACCCAGTACTTC. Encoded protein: CASSVQETQYF.

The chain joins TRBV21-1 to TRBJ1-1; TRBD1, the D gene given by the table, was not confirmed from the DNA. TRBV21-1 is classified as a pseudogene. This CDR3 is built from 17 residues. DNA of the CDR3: TGTGCCAGCAGCAAAGATCGTCCAGGGTCCAAGAACACTGAAGCTTTCTTT. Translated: CASSKDRPGSKNTEAFF.

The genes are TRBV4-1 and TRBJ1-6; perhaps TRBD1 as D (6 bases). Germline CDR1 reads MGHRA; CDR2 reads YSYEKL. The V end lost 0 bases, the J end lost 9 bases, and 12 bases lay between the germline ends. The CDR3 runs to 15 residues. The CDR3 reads CASSQDPQGPSPLHF. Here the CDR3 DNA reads TGCGCCAGCAGCCAAGATCCTCAGGGGCCTTCACCCCTCCACTTT.